The rows below give T cell receptor beta chains drawn from one sample of a study of Ad26.COV2.S vaccination and SARS-CoV-2 variants. The table came from immunoSEQ multiplex PCR; TCRdb's copy has only in-frame clones and leaves some out. Found here are around 340,000 clones, approximately 90% of them singletons; the top ten hold about 5%. Sequences were derived from peripheral blood, sampled in a trial of Ad26.COV2.S vaccine versus placebo. The receptor set was obtained from a person aged 18-65 years who received the Ad26.COV2.S COVID-19 vaccine or a placebo. Each CDR3 is given with its conserved first and last residue. D genes are given only for firm matches. Clone sizes are given selectively: once, few, many, or a class where the clone is expanded.

abundance: .
j_gene: TRBJ2-2
d_gene: .
v_gene: TRBV29-1
CDR3nt: TGCAGCGCCCAGAGAAGGGACGGCACCGGGGAGCTGTTTTTT
CDR3aa: CSAQRRDGTGELFF

abundance: once
j_gene: TRBJ1-1
d_gene: .
v_gene: TRBV30
CDR3nt: TGTGCCTGGACAGGGTGGAACACTGAAGCTTTCTTT
CDR3aa: CAWTGWNTEAFF

abundance: once
j_gene: TRBJ1-5
d_gene: .
v_gene: TRBV4-3
CDR3nt: TGCGCCAGCAGCCAAGATAAGAGGCAGGGAAATCAGCCCCAGCATTTT
CDR3aa: CASSQDKRQGNQPQHF

abundance: .
j_gene: TRBJ1-5
d_gene: .
v_gene: TRBV6-5
CDR3nt: TGTGCCAGCAGTCCCGTACAGGAGATCAATCAGCCCCAGCATTTT
CDR3aa: CASSPVQEINQPQHF

abundance: .
j_gene: TRBJ2-5
d_gene: .
v_gene: TRBV5-1
CDR3nt: TGCGCCAGCAGCTTGGGGGGAGGACAAGAGACCCAGTACTTC
CDR3aa: CASSLGGGQETQYF

abundance: once
j_gene: TRBJ2-7
d_gene: TRBD2
v_gene: TRBV11-2
CDR3nt: TGTGCCAGCAGCTTCCTAGCGGGAGGGCCATACGAGCAGTACTTC
CDR3aa: CASSFLAGGPYEQYF

abundance: .
j_gene: TRBJ2-3
d_gene: .
v_gene: TRBV7-9
CDR3nt: TGTGCCAGCAGCCGCTTGGTAGGGTACCTCCAAAACAAAGCAGATACGCAGTATTTT
CDR3aa: CASSRLVGYLQNKADTQYF

abundance: .
j_gene: TRBJ2-3
d_gene: .
v_gene: TRBV30
CDR3nt: TGTGCCTACTCAAGCTCCCAGCTAGTCGCAGATACGCAGTATTTT
CDR3aa: CAYSSSQLVADTQYF

abundance: .
j_gene: TRBJ2-7
d_gene: TRBD1
v_gene: TRBV7-2
CDR3nt: TGTGCCAGCAGCTTAGTAACAGGGGGTAGCTCCTACGAGCAGTACTTC
CDR3aa: CASSLVTGGSSYEQYF

abundance: once
j_gene: TRBJ1-2
d_gene: .
v_gene: TRBV9
CDR3nt: TGTGCCAGCAGGGACGGGGTCTATGGCTACACCTTC
CDR3aa: CASRDGVYGYTF

abundance: .
j_gene: TRBJ2-2
d_gene: .
v_gene: TRBV12-3/TRBV12-4
CDR3nt: TGTGCCAGCAGTTTTGGCGGCACCGGGGAGCTGTTTTTT
CDR3aa: CASSFGGTGELFF

abundance: .
j_gene: TRBJ2-2
d_gene: .
v_gene: TRBV7-9
CDR3nt: TGTGCCAGCACCCGGCTCGACAGTCCCGGGGAGCTGTTTTTT
CDR3aa: CASTRLDSPGELFF

abundance: .
j_gene: TRBJ2-3
d_gene: .
v_gene: TRBV20-1
CDR3nt: TGCAGTGCTAGTGTCGTGGGCGCCCGAGTGGGTACGCAGTATTTT
CDR3aa: CSASVVGARVGTQYF

abundance: .
j_gene: TRBJ2-7
d_gene: .
v_gene: TRBV21-1
CDR3nt: TGTGCCAGCAGCAAAGTGGGGGGGTGTCCGTACTTC
CDR3aa: CASSKVGGCPYF

abundance: .
j_gene: TRBJ1-2
d_gene: .
v_gene: TRBV5-6
CDR3nt: TGTGCCAGCAGCTTGGACGTTTCCTGGGGTGGCTACACCTTC
CDR3aa: CASSLDVSWGGYTF

abundance: .
j_gene: TRBJ2-4
d_gene: .
v_gene: TRBV10-1
CDR3nt: TGCGCCAGCAGTGCTAACCAGGGGGGGGTCAAAAACATTCAGTACTTC
CDR3aa: CASSANQGGVKNIQYF

abundance: .
j_gene: TRBJ2-1
d_gene: TRBD1
v_gene: TRBV29-1
CDR3nt: TGCAGCGTTGTGGGGGACAGGTTTAATTCGGGGTACAATGAGCAGTTCTTC
CDR3aa: CSVVGDRFNSGYNEQFF

abundance: .
j_gene: TRBJ2-2
d_gene: .
v_gene: TRBV24-1
CDR3nt: TGTGCCACCAGTGATTATCAGAACACCGGGGAGCTGTTTTTT
CDR3aa: CATSDYQNTGELFF

abundance: .
j_gene: TRBJ1-5
d_gene: .
v_gene: TRBV2
CDR3nt: TGTGCCAGCAGTGAAGCGAAGACGGCGGCCCTGGGGCAGCCCCAGCATTTT
CDR3aa: CASSEAKTAALGQPQHF

abundance: .
j_gene: TRBJ2-1
d_gene: .
v_gene: TRBV18
CDR3nt: TGTGCCAGCTCACCCGTACGCGAGAATGAGCAGTTCTTC
CDR3aa: CASSPVRENEQFF

abundance: .
j_gene: TRBJ1-3
d_gene: .
v_gene: TRBV7-2
CDR3nt: TGTGCCAGCAGCTTATACGGAGACACCATATATTTT
CDR3aa: CASSLYGDTIYF

abundance: .
j_gene: TRBJ1-5
d_gene: .
v_gene: TRBV6-6
CDR3nt: TGTGCCAGCAGTTACTCGATAAGGGAGCCCCAGCATTTT
CDR3aa: CASSYSIREPQHF

abundance: .
j_gene: TRBJ2-1
d_gene: .
v_gene: TRBV7-2
CDR3nt: TGTGCCAGCAGCTTAGAACGGGGCAATGAGCAGTTCTTC
CDR3aa: CASSLERGNEQFF

abundance: .
j_gene: TRBJ1-5
d_gene: TRBD1
v_gene: TRBV4-2
CDR3nt: TGTGCCAGCAGCCAAGTTGGGACAGGGGCTGATAGCAATCAGCCCCAGCATTTT
CDR3aa: CASSQVGTGADSNQPQHF

abundance: .
j_gene: TRBJ1-2
d_gene: TRBD1
v_gene: TRBV7-9
CDR3nt: TGTGCCAGCAGCCTCGACAGGGTCGTCAACTATGGCTACACCTTC
CDR3aa: CASSLDRVVNYGYTF

abundance: .
j_gene: TRBJ1-1
d_gene: .
v_gene: TRBV6-6
CDR3nt: TGTGCCAGCAGTTATAGGGAGGCGGCCACTGAAGCTTTCTTT
CDR3aa: CASSYREAATEAFF

abundance: .
j_gene: TRBJ2-1
d_gene: TRBD1
v_gene: TRBV5-1
CDR3nt: TGCGCCAGCAGCTTCAGTCCCGACAGGGGGGATGAGCAGTTCTTC
CDR3aa: CASSFSPDRGDEQFF

abundance: .
j_gene: TRBJ1-4
d_gene: TRBD1
v_gene: TRBV7-9
CDR3nt: TGTGCCAGCAGCTCGGACAGGATCACATGGAAACTGTTTTTT
CDR3aa: CASSSDRITWKLFF

abundance: .
j_gene: TRBJ2-1
d_gene: .
v_gene: TRBV27
CDR3nt: TGTGCCAGCAGTTCCTATGCTTTCGACAGAAACAATGAGCAGTTCTTC
CDR3aa: CASSSYAFDRNNEQFF

abundance: .
j_gene: TRBJ2-1
d_gene: .
v_gene: TRBV2
CDR3nt: TGTGCCAGCAGTGTCGGCAGTTACAATGAGCAGTTCTTC
CDR3aa: CASSVGSYNEQFF

abundance: .
j_gene: TRBJ1-4
d_gene: .
v_gene: TRBV4-1
CDR3nt: TGCGCCAGCAGCCAAGATCCTGGGGTAGGGGAAAAACTGTTTTTT
CDR3aa: CASSQDPGVGEKLFF

abundance: .
j_gene: TRBJ2-3
d_gene: TRBD2
v_gene: TRBV7-2
CDR3nt: TGTGCCAGCAGCTTAGCGTTAGCAGCGGGGACAGATACGCAGTATTTT
CDR3aa: CASSLALAAGTDTQYF

abundance: .
j_gene: TRBJ2-5
d_gene: TRBD1
v_gene: TRBV30
CDR3nt: TGTGCCTGGAAGCACGACAGGGGCGTAGCGACCCAGTACTTC
CDR3aa: CAWKHDRGVATQYF

abundance: .
j_gene: TRBJ2-7
d_gene: TRBD1
v_gene: TRBV7-8
CDR3nt: TGTGCCAGCAGCTTACAGGGGGACTACGAGCAGTACTTC
CDR3aa: CASSLQGDYEQYF

abundance: .
j_gene: TRBJ2-1
d_gene: .
v_gene: TRBV7-2
CDR3nt: TGTGCCAGCAGCTTAGAAAGGGTATCCCCCCACAATGAGCAGTTCTTC
CDR3aa: CASSLERVSPHNEQFF